This T cell receptor beta chain was sequenced in a study of shared clonotypes between healthy human individuals. Study context: Every donor yielded three CD4 naive, three CD4 memory, two CD8 naive and one CD8 memory plate. Study-wide findings and caveats: Measured sharing among donors was expected to vary with sequencing depth. Naive subsets generally had larger estimated richness than memory subsets.

To note about this clone: Its antigen is still unknown.

Investigators divided CD4+ cells into CD45RA+ naive and CD45RA-negative memory subsets. Germline CDR1 is SNHLY and CDR2 is FYNNEI. The CDR3 sequence is 14 residues long. With 4 bases removed from V and 1 base from J, the gap between germline ends came to 10 bases. Only in-frame clones appear in the TCRdb table, and some are missing; sequencing was by immunoSEQ multiplex PCR. The sample includes 2 million to 3 million clones, over 85% seen only once; the top ten take approximately 0.35%. This receptor was obtained from a man aged 18-30 years in good health. Some clones in this sample may be carry-over from other donors' samples. The specimen sequenced was naive CD4+ T cells from PBMCs. The subset denotes: CD45RA+ positively selected. This chain connects TRBV2 to TRBJ2-5; tentatively, D is TRBD2 (6 bases). CDR3 DNA sequence: TGTGCCAGCAGTGGGTTAGCGGTCCAAGAGACCCAGTACTTC. It yields the protein CASSGLAVQETQYF.